This TCR beta chain stems from a study of memory CD4+ T cells and cytomegalovirus serostatus. Overall study: Healthy Belgian adult donors included under ten CMV-positive and some 24 CMV-negative people.

TCRdb's copy holds only in-frame clones and misses some; the assay was immunoSEQ multiplex PCR. The table includes tens of thousands of clones, 60% to 85% detected once. Trimming pared 0 bases from V and 7 bases from J, leaving 10 bases between. CDR1 and CDR2 (germline): GTSNPN, SVGIG (reference sequence). The CDR3 extends over 12 amino acids. Findings of the study overall: CD4+ memory repertoires contained 67 of 164 reported CMV TCRbeta sequences.

Details on this clone: The antigen remains undetermined.

Single viable CD3+CD4+CD8-CD45RO+ cells were sorted as the memory CD4+ T cells. Positive selection with CD4 microbeads enriched total CD4+ T cells. Sequences were obtained from memory CD4+ T cells from blood. This receptor was identified in an adult in good health and CMV-seronegative. The chain recombines TRBV30 with TRBJ2-7, with D perhaps matching TRBD2 (6 bases). The CDR3 DNA sequence: TGTGCCTGGAGTGTTGTTGGGAGGGAGCAGTACTTC. Its translation is CAWSVVGREQYF.